This T cell receptor beta chain is drawn from a study of shared clonotypes between healthy human individuals. For the study at large: Donor ages ranged 18 to 49 years: a couple of women, a few men.

Whole-study findings and limits: Across a handful of donors, naive CD4 shared roughly 5%, naive CD8 3% to 3.5%, memory CD4 less than 2.5%, memory CD8 0.4%. On the whole, naive subsets had larger estimated richness than memory subsets had.

The CDR3 has 16 residues. The V gene's germline CDR1 is WSHSY and CDR2 SAAADI. Trimming at V came to 7 bases and at J to 6 bases, leaving 15 bases not matched to a gene. As regards this clone: Its antigen is unidentified.

Deep-level running was used for the assay. Assay used: immunoSEQ multiplex PCR; TCRdb lists only in-frame clones, some missing. This table has about 2 million clones, 85% to 95% appearing once. This receptor was identified in a man in his late teens or twenties in good health. The gene calls are TRBV10-2 and TRBJ2-3; 8 nucleotides align to TRBD2. What was sequenced was naive CD4+ T cells sorted from blood. Subset meaning: CD45RA+ positively selected. This CDR3 is CASTEGGSGRHDTQYF. The CDR3 DNA reads TGCGCCAGCACCGAGGGTGGAAGCGGGAGACATGATACGCAGTATTTT.